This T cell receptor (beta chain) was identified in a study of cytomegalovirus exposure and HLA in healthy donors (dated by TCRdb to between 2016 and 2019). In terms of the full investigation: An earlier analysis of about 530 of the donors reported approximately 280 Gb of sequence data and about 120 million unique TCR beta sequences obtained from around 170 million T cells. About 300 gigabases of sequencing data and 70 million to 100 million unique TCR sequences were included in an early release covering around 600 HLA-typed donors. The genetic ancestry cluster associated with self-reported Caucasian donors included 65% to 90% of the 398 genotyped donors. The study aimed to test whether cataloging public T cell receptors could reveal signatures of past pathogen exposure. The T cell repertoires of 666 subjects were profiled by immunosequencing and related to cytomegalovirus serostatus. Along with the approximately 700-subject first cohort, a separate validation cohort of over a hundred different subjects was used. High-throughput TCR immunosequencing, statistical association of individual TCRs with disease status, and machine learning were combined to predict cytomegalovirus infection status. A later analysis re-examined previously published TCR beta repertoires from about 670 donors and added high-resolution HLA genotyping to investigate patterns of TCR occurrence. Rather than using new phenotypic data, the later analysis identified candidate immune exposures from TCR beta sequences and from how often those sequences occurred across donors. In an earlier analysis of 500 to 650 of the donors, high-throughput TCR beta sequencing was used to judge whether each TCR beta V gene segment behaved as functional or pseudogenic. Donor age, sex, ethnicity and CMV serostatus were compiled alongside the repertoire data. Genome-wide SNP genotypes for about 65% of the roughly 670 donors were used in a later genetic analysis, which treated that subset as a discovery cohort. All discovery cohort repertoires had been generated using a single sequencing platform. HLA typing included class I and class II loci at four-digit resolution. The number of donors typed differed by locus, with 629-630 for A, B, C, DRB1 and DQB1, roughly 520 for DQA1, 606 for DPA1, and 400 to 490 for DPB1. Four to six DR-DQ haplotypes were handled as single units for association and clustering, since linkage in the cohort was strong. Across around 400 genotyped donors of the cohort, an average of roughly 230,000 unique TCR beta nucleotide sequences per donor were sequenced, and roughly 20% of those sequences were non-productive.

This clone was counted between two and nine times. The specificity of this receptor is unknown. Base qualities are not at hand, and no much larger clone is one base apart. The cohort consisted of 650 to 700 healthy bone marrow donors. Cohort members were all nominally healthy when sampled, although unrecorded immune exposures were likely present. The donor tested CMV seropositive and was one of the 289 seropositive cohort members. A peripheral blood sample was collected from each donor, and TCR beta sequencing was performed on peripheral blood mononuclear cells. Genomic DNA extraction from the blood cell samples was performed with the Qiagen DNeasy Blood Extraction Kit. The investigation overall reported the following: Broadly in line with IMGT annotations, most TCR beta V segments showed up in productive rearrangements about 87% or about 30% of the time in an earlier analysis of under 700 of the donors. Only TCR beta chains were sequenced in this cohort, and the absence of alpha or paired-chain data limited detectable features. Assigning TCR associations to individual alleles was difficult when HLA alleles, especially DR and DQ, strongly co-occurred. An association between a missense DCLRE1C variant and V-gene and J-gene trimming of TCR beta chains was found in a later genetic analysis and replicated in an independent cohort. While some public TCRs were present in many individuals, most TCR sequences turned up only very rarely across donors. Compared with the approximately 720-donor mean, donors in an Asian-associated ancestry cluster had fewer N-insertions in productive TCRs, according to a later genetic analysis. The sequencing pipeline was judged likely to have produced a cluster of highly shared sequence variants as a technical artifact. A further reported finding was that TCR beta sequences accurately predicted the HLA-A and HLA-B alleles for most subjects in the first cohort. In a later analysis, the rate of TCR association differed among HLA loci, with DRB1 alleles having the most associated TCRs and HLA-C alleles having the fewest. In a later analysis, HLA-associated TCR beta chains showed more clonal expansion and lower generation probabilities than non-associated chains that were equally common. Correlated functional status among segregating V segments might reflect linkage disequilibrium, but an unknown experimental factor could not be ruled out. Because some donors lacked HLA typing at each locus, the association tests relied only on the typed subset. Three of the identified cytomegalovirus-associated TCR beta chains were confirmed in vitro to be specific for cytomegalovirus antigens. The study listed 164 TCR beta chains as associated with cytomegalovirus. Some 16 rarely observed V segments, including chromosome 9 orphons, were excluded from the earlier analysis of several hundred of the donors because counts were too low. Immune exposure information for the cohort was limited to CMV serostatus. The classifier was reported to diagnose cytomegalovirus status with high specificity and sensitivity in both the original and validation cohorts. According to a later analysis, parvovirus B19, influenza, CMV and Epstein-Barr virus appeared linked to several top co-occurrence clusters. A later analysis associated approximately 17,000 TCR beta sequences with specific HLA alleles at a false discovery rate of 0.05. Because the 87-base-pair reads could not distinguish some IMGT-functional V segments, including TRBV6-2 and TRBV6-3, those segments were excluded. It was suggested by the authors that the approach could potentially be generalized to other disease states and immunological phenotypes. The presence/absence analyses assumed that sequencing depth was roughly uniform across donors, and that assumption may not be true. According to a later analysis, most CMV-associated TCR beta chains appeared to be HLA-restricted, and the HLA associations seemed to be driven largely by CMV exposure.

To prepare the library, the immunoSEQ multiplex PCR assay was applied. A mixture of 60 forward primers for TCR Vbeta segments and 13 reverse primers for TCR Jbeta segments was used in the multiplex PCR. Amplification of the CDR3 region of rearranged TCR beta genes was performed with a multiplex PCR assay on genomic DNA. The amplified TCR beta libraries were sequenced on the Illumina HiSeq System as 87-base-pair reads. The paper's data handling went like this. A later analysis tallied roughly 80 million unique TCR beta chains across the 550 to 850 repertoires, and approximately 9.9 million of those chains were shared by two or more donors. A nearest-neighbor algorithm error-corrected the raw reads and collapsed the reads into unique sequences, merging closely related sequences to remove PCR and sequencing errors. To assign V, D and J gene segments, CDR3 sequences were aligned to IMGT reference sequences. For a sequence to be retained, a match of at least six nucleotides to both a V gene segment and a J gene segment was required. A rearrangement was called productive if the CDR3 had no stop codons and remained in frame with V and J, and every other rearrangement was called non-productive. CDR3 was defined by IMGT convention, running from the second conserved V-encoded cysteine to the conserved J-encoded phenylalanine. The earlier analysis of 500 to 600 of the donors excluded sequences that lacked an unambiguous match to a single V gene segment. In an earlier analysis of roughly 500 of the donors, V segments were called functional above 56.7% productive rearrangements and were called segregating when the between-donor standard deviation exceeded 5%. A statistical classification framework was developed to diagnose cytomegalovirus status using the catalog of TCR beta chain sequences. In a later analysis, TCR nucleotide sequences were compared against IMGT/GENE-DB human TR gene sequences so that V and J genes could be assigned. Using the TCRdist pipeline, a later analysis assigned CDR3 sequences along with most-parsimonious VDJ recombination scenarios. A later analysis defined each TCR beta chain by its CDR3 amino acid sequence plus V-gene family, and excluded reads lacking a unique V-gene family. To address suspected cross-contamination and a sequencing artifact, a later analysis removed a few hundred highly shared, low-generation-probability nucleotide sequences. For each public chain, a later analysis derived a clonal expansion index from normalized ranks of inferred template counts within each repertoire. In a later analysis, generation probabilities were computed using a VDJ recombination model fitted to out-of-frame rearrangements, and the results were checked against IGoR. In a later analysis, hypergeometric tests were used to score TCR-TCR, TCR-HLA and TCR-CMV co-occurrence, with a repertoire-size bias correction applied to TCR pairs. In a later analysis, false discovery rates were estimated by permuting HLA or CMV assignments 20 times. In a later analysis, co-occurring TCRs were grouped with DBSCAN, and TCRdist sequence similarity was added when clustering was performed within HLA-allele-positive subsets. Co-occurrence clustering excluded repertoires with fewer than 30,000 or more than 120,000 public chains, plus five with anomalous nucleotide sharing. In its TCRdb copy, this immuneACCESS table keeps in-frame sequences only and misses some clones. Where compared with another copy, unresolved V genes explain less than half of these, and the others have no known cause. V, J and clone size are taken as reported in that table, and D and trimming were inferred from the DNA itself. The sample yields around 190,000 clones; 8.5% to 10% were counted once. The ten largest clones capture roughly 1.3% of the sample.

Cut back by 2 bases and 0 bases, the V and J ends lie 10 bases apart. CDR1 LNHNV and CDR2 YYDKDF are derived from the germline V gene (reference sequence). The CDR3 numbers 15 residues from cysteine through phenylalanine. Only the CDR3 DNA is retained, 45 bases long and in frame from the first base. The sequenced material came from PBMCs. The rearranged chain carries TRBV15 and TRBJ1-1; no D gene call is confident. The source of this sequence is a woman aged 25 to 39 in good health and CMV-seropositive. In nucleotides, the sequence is TGTGCCACCAGCAGACCTCCTCGGGTGAACACTGAAGCTTTCTTT. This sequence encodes CATSRPPRVNTEAFF. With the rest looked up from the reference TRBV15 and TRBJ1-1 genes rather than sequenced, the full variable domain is DAMVIQNPRYQVTQFGKPVTLSCSQTLNHNVMYWYQQKSSQAPKLLFHYYDKDFNNEADTPDNFQSRRPNTSFCFLDIRSPGLGDTAMYLCATSRPPRVNTEAFFGQGTRLTVV.